This T cell receptor (beta chain) comes out of a study of monozygotic twins with inflammatory bowel disease. A word on this clonotype: Its antigen remains unidentified.

Study results and limitations: Distinct T cell subtypes could not be told apart. Support was lacking for any single strong IBD-associated signal or clonotype.

With the 5' RACE reads reprocessed, TCRdb shows one record per CDR3 protein and no DNA. Its table records approximately 340,000 distinct CDR3 sequences. The sample consisted of blood. The sequence derives from a human donor with ulcerative colitis or Crohn's disease, or a healthy co-twin of an affected twin (not recorded which).

The CDR3 spells CASSLVGGWNTGELFF. This chain uses TRBV7-2 with TRBJ2-2; as DNA is missing, the TRBD1 call by TCRdb cannot be tested. The CDR3 extends over 16 amino acids. Germline assignment: CDR1 SGHTA and CDR2 FQGNSA.